This T cell receptor (beta chain) appears in the sequencing data of a study of Tregs in tolerant kidney transplant recipients. Trimming left V 4 bases short and J 2 bases short, with 15 bases between. This CDR3 is built from 15 residues. Germline V gene lookup returns CDR1 SGDLS and CDR2 YYNGEE. Assay used: immunoSEQ multiplex PCR; TCRdb lists only in-frame clones, some missing. The profile shows fewer than 65,000 clones, 75% to 90% of them singletons. The table lists this clone with a count of one. The gene calls are TRBV9 and TRBJ1-1; D might be TRBD1 (5 bases). Source: Tregs from blood, taken before the transplant. This clonotype originated in a human donor who received a combined kidney and bone marrow transplant. CDR3 sequence: CASSRHSQGNTEAFF. The DNA of the CDR3 is TGTGCCAGCAGCCGTCACAGCCAGGGTAACACTGAAGCTTTCTTT.